The next 28 T cell receptor beta chains were all read from a single sample in a study of blood T cells in healthy people across ages. Next came a second PCR, run for roughly 6 to 11 cycles, which used a sample-barcoded 5' primer along with a J-beta primer mix. TCRdb re-called the 5' RACE reads with MiXCR, one entry per CDR3 protein. The data show around 1.5 million distinct CDR3 sequences, approximately 42% seen once. The specimen sequenced was blood. These receptors came from a woman between 18 and 29 years old in good health.

The V and J genes are TRBV3-1 and TRBJ1-2; the match to TRBD1 covers 10 bases. The CDR3 consists of 15 residues. V shed 4 bases, J shed 4 bases, and the junction held 6 bases outside the gene matches. Looked up from germline, CDR1 is LGHDT and CDR2 is YNNKEL (reference sequence). The CDR3 DNA reads as TGTGCCAGCAGCCCCGGGACAGGGGAGACCTATGGCTACACCTTC. Amino acids: CASSPGTGETYGYTF.

V usage is TRBV6-1 and J usage is TRBJ2-3; the match to TRBD2 covers 14 bases. V lost 4 bases, J lost 5 bases, and 2 bases stayed unmatched. Germline CDR1 MNHNS, CDR2 SASEGT. The CDR3 is made up of 15 amino acids. In DNA form, the CDR3 reads TGTGCCAGCAGTGCGGGACTAGCGGGAGAAGATACGCAGTATTTT. It translates to CASSAGLAGEDTQYF.

This clonotype was picked up a small number of times. The V and J genes are TRBV20-1 and TRBJ2-1; the D is unclear. The CDR3 has 13 amino acids. Germline assignment: CDR1 DFQATT and CDR2 SNEGSKA (reference sequence). CDR3: CSTRASSYNEQFF. In nucleotides, the CDR3 is TGCAGCACCCGGGCCAGCTCCTACAATGAGCAGTTCTTC.

J is TRBJ1-1 and V is TRBV18; D is unclear. V was pared by 1 base and J by 5 bases, with 5 bases between. This CDR3 is built from 12 residues. Germline V gene sequence: CDR1 KGHSH, CDR2 LQKENI. The CDR3, as DNA: TGTGCCAGCTCACCACTCCTAACTGAAGCTTTCTTT. Residues: CASSPLLTEAFF.

The V call is TRBV2, the J call TRBJ1-5; 9 bases are shared with TRBD1. This CDR3 contains 13 residues. The germline V gene encodes CDR1 SNHLY and CDR2 FYNNEI. V gave up 6 bases and J gave up 7 bases; unmatched junction bases: 4. In DNA form, the CDR3 reads TGTGCCAGCAGGACAGGGGGTGAACAGCCCCAGCATTTT. This encodes CASRTGGEQPQHF.

The rearrangement links TRBV4-2 to TRBJ2-1, with a tentative D call TRBD1 (5 bases). The assigned J gene may be wrong: the sequence end matches TRBJ2-7 better. Germline V gene data show CDR1 as LGHNA and CDR2 as YNFKEQ. There are 16 residues in the CDR3. CDR3 residues: CASSQEGVGVSGEQYF. The CDR3 nucleotides are TGTGCCAGCAGCCAAGAAGGGGTCGGTGTATCGGGCGAGCAGTACTTC.

The chain employs TRBV20-1 and TRBJ2-7; D may be TRBD1 or TRBD2 (5 bases each). Trimming took off 6 bases at V and 2 bases at J, with 14 bases between the two ends. This CDR3 region has 13 residues. Germline-derived CDR1 and CDR2 are DFQATT and SNEGSKA (reference sequence). The CDR3 DNA follows: TGCAGTGCGTCCGGGACGGTTGCCTACGAGCAGTACTTC. It codes for CSASGTVAYEQYF.

As concerns this clonotype: A much larger clone is a single base away; this may be a read error. The chain employs TRBV4-1 and TRBJ2-3, with D possibly being TRBD1 or TRBD2 (6 bases each). From germline, CDR1 is MGHRA and CDR2 YSYEKL. The CDR3 runs to 13 residues. DNA for the CDR3: TGCGCCACCAGCCGAGGGGGGATTGATACGCAGTATTTT. Residues: CATSRGGIDTQYF.

In this sample, this clonotype turned up a few times. V gene TRBV14 combines with J gene TRBJ1-2; 9 nucleotides line up with TRBD1. Germline values: CDR1 SGHDN, CDR2 FVKESK. V lost 4 bases, J lost 8 bases, and 11 bases stayed unmatched. CDR3 length equals 15 residues. The CDR3, as DNA: TGTGCCAGCAGCCTAAAACAGGGGGCAACGAGAGGCTACACCTTC. As protein: CASSLKQGATRGYTF.

The rearrangement joins TRBV10-1 to TRBJ1-6; D call uncertain. Trimming stripped 2 bases from V and 5 bases from J, with 4 bases between. This CDR3 is 13 amino acids long. The germline CDR1 and CDR2 sequences are WNHNN and SYGVQD (reference sequence). CDR3 DNA: TGCGCCAGCAGTGAGGCCCATAATTCACCCCTCCACTTT. Translating it yields CASSEAHNSPLHF.

The chain links TRBV20-1 to TRBJ1-5; possibly TRBD1 for D (6 bases). The CDR3 is 15 residues long. V was shortened by 4 bases and J by 2 bases, with 15 bases between the two germline ends. CDR1 is DFQATT, CDR2 SNEGSKA, per germline (reference sequence). CDR3 residues: CSAKDGGQGNQPQHF. The CDR3 region has the DNA TGCAGTGCTAAGGATGGGGGGCAGGGCAATCAGCCCCAGCATTTT.

The chain has TRBV9 and TRBJ2-1; TRBD1 is a possible D gene (6 bases). Germline V gene data show CDR1 as SGDLS and CDR2 as YYNGEE. The length of the CDR3 is 15 residues. Trimming stripped 3 bases from V and 5 bases from J, with 15 bases between. The CDR3 region has the DNA TGTGCCAGCAGCGCGACCCCCCAGGGGAACAATGAGCAGTTCTTC. Amino acid sequence: CASSATPQGNNEQFF. Combining the CDR3 with reference TRBV9 and TRBJ2-1 gives the whole variable domain DSGVTQTPKHLITATGQRVTLRCSPRSGDLSVYWYQQSLDQGLQFLIQYYNGEERAKGNILERFSAQQFPDLHSELNLSSLELGDSALYFCASSATPQGNNEQFFGPGTRLTVL.

The rearrangement links TRBV7-2 to TRBJ1-5; D may be TRBD1 (6 bases). Germline CDR1 SGHTA, CDR2 FQGNSA. The germline V and J ends were trimmed by 0 bases and 1 base, with 10 bases remaining between them. CDR3 length: 16 residues. CDR3 sequence reads: CASSLAGGASNQPQHF. In nucleotides, the CDR3 is TGTGCCAGCAGCTTAGCTGGGGGCGCCAGCAATCAGCCCCAGCATTTT.

This clonotype came up a few times. The chain is built from TRBV25-1 and TRBJ2-3, with 9 bases that match TRBD2. With V trimmed by 4 bases and J by 4 bases, 15 bases remained unmatched. Germline V gene lookup returns CDR1 MGHDK and CDR2 SYGVNS. There are 18 residues in the CDR3. The CDR3 protein is CASSVLTGGRAGSDTQYF. The DNA of the CDR3 is TGTGCCAGCAGTGTCCTGACAGGCGGGAGGGCCGGCTCAGATACGCAGTATTTT.

The rearrangement uses TRBV7-2 and TRBJ2-5; D remains ambiguous. Looked up from germline, CDR1 is SGHTA and CDR2 is FQGNSA. CDR3 length equals 16 residues. Deletions cut 5 bases from V and 4 bases from J, with 20 bases between. The CDR3 DNA follows: TGTGCCAGCAGCCCAATTGGATTGCGAGTGGGAGAGACCCAGTACTTC. Residues: CASSPIGLRVGETQYF.

About this clonotype itself: One end of the junction does not line up with germline, which may come from a read error. Here the CDR3 reads CAGSFAPLAGSYNEQFF. CDR3 bases: TGTGCCGGCAGTTTTGCTCCGCTAGCGGGATCCTACAATGAGCAGTTCTTC. The chain has TRBV12-3 or TRBV12-4 and TRBJ2-1; 9 bases match TRBD2. This CDR3 has 17 amino acids.

In DNA, the CDR3 is TGCGCCAGCAGCTCGACCCTGGGACAGGGGGTTGGCTACACCTTC. The encoded protein is CASSSTLGQGVGYTF. J is TRBJ1-2 and V is TRBV5-1; 11 bases match TRBD1. The germline gives CDR1 SGHRS, CDR2 YFSETQ. CDR3 length: 15 amino acids. The J segment lost 7 bases and the V segment lost 3 bases, leaving 8 bases of the junction unmatched. The complete variable domain, with remaining parts taken from reference TRBV5-1 and TRBJ1-2, reads KAGVTQTPRYLIKTRGQQVTLSCSPISGHRSVSWYQQTPGQGLQFLFEYFSETQRNKGNFPGRFSGRQFSNSRSEMNVSTLELGDSALYLCASSSTLGQGVGYTFGSGTRLTVV.

This chain connects TRBV7-2 to TRBJ2-3, with 8 positions matching TRBD2. Trimming took 5 bases from V and 2 from J; bases not matched to a gene: 9. This CDR3 is built from 16 residues. Per germline, CDR1 SGHTA and CDR2 FQGNSA. DNA for the CDR3: TGTGCCAGCAGCCCCGGGGCGGGAGGATTCACAGATACGCAGTATTTT. Amino acids: CASSPGAGGFTDTQYF.

V is TRBV2 and J is TRBJ2-7, with 9 bases that match TRBD2. The CDR3 runs to 14 residues. Germline-derived CDR1 and CDR2 are SNHLY and FYNNEI. V lost 8 bases and J lost 0; bases outside the gene matches: 5. CDR3 protein: CASRLAVSSYEQYF. In DNA form, the CDR3 reads TGTGCCAGCCGACTAGCGGTTTCCTCCTACGAGCAGTACTTC. The full variable domain, its missing parts supplied by reference TRBV2 and TRBJ2-7, is EPEVTQTPSHQVTQMGQEVILRCVPISNHLYFYWYRQILGQKVEFLVSFYNNEISEKSEIFDDQFSVERPDGSNFTLKIRSTKLEDSAMYFCASRLAVSSYEQYFGPGTRLTVT.

V and J are TRBV10-1 and TRBJ2-7, with 7 bases aligning to TRBD2. J gave up 6 bases and V 4 bases, and 12 bases lay outside the gene matches. The CDR3 is 15 amino acids. Germline V gene lookup returns CDR1 WNHNN and CDR2 SYGVQD (reference sequence). CDR3 DNA: TGCGCCAGCAGTGCGACCCGGGAGGTCCAGGGCGAGCAGTACTTC. Amino acid sequence: CASSATREVQGEQYF.

With respect to this clonotype: One end of the junction is discordant with germline, which a read error may explain. This rearrangement joins TRBV20-1 to TRBJ2-4; weak D call: TRBD2 (6 bases). The CDR3 has 14 residues. The germline V gene encodes CDR1 DFQATT and CDR2 SNEGSKA (reference sequence). CDR3 sequence: CSAAPGGDKNIRYF. CDR3 DNA: TGCAGTGCTGCGCCCGGGGGAGACAAAAACATTCGGTACTTC.

The chain employs TRBV9 and TRBJ2-1; D uncertain. There are 17 residues in the CDR3. Trimming stripped 0 bases from V and 0 bases from J, with 13 bases between. Germline V gene sequence: CDR1 SGDLS, CDR2 YYNGEE. CDR3 residues: CASSVASALSSYNEQFF. In DNA, the CDR3 is TGTGCCAGCAGCGTAGCGTCGGCTTTAAGCTCCTACAATGAGCAGTTCTTC.

The chain couples TRBV2 to TRBJ2-1; no firm D call. Germline V gene sequence: CDR1 SNHLY, CDR2 FYNNEI. V gave up 0 bases and J gave up 8 bases, with 14 bases separating them. CDR3 size: 15 residues. CDR3 coding DNA: TGTGCCAGCAGTGAAGCTCCCCACGATGTCGATGAGCAGTTCTTC. Amino acid sequence: CASSEAPHDVDEQFF. The whole variable domain, filled in from reference TRBV2 and TRBJ2-1, reads EPEVTQTPSHQVTQMGQEVILRCVPISNHLYFYWYRQILGQKVEFLVSFYNNEISEKSEIFDDQFSVERPDGSNFTLKIRSTKLEDSAMYFCASSEAPHDVDEQFFGPGTRLTVL.

V gene TRBV6-2 or TRBV6-3 combines with J gene TRBJ1-5; D is possibly TRBD1 (6 bases). The CDR3 has 15 amino acids. Germline assignment: CDR1 MNHEY and CDR2 SVGEGT. V was shortened by 6 bases and J by 6 bases, with 18 bases between the two germline ends. Here the CDR3 DNA reads TGTGCCAGCAGCCAGGGGCAAGGGGGTATTCAGCCCCAGCATTTT. Translating it yields CASSQGQGGIQPQHF.

Written as DNA, the CDR3 is TGCGCCAGCACAAAAACAGGGGCACCCACAGATACGCAGTATTTT. Residues: CASTKTGAPTDTQYF. The chain employs TRBV5-1 and TRBJ2-3, with TRBD1 matching over 7 bases. The CDR3 consists of 15 residues. The germline V gene encodes CDR1 SGHRS and CDR2 YFSETQ. Losses at the gene ends were 6 bases for V and 2 bases for J; bases not matched to a gene: 9.

In this sample, this clonotype turned up a few times. The rearrangement uses TRBV2 and TRBJ1-1; no reliable D call. V gave up 3 bases and J gave up 4 bases, with 6 bases separating them. The CDR3 has 12 residues. Germline CDR1 reads SNHLY; CDR2 reads FYNNEI. For the CDR3, the DNA is TGTGCCAGCAGTGAGTGGATCACTGAAGCTTTCTTT. This codes for CASSEWITEAFF. The full variable domain, completed using reference TRBV2 and TRBJ1-1, is EPEVTQTPSHQVTQMGQEVILRCVPISNHLYFYWYRQILGQKVEFLVSFYNNEISEKSEIFDDQFSVERPDGSNFTLKIRSTKLEDSAMYFCASSEWITEAFFGQGTRLTVV.

CDR3 loop: CASSFSDTSEAFF. CDR3 nucleotide sequence: TGTGCCAGCAGTTTCTCAGACACCTCCGAAGCTTTCTTT. The genes are TRBV27 and TRBJ1-1; D not resolved. This CDR3 is 13 amino acids long. From germline, CDR1 is MNHEY and CDR2 SMNVEV (reference sequence). V was trimmed by 3 bases and J by 8 bases, leaving 13 bases between them.

J is TRBJ2-1 and V is TRBV20-1; unclear D gene. Trimming removed 6 bases at V and 6 bases at J, with 18 bases between. There are 14 residues in the CDR3. Germline V lookup: CDR1 DFQATT, CDR2 SNEGSKA (reference sequence). The CDR3 sequence: CSADSDGMGNEQFF. The DNA of the CDR3 is TGCAGTGCCGATTCTGATGGAATGGGCAATGAGCAGTTCTTC.